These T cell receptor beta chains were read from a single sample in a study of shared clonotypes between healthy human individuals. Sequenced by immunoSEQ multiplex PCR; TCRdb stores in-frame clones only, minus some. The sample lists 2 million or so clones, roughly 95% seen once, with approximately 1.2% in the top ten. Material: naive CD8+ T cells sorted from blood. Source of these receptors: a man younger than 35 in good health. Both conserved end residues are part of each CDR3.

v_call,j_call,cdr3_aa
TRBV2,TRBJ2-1,CASSETVYNEQFF
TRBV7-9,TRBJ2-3,CASSLEPLVASGSADTQYF
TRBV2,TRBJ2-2,CASSPNTGELFF
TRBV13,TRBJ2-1,CASSWGLVEQFF
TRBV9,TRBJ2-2,CASSVRTGVTGELFF
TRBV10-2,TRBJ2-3,CASSGEGMIWGDTQYF
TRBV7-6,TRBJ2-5,CASSDRVQETQYF
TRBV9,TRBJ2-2,CASSPWTSDTGELFF
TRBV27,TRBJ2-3,CASSLLQGIDTQYF
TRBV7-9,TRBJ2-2,CAPKGGNTGELFF
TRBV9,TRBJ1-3,CASSPRGDTIYF
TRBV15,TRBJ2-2,CATSRAYPGYTGELFF
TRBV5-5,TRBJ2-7,CASSVMGGNYEQYF
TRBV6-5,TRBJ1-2,CASSSSGTSNYGYTF
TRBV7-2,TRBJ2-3,CASSLSLADLSTDTQYF
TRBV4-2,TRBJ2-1,CASSQVPPRAVNYNEQFF
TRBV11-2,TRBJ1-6,CASSRARDSHSPLHF
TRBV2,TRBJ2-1,CASRGAFNSYNEQFF
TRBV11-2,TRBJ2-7,CASSLEGGDEQYF
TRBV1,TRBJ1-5,CTSSQGSRAAHYSNQPQHF
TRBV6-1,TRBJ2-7,CASHRQPSYEQYF
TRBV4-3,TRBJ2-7,CASSQDYFQASDLVARIYEQYF
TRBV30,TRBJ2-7,CAWREQGTAPFHEQYF
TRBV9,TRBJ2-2,CASSVTGNTGELFF
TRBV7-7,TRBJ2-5,CASSLGGPDSLGETQYF
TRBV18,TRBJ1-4,CASSSQGGQSVSGANEKLFF
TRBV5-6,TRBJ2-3,CASSSLAGVFADTQYF
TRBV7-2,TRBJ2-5,CASLSSGREETQYF
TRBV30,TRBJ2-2,CAWSADSQNTGELFF
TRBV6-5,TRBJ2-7,CASRPPYSYEQYF
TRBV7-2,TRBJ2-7,CASSPGQSYEQYF
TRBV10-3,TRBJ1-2,CAISESGGHGYTF
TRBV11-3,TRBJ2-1,CASSLERTGPNNEQFF
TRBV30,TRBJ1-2,CAWRHPMTGSGGYTF
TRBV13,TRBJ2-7,CASSLYGGGDSFYEQYF
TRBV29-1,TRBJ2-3,CSVEQPTGGQADTQYF
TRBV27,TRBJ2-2,CASTKGTGELFF
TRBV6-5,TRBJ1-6,CASSYGPEVGGSPLHF
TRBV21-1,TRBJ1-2,CASSKEWKGQGRYGYTF
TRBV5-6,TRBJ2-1,CASSLAGDEQFF
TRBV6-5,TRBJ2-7,CASTDSGSYEQYF
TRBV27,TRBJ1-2,CASSPSTGSLNYGYTF
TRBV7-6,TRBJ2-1,CASSLMPSGSYNEQFF
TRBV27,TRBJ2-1,CASSLGLAVYNEQFF
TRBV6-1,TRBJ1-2,CASRSLDGTYGYTF
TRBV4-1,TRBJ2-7,CASSQELPGALSYEQYF
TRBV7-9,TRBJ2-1,CASSSSAGGPYNEQFF
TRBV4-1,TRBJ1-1,CASSQEKGGNTEAFF
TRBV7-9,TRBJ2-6,CASSLDGANVLTF
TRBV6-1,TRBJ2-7,CASSEAADGTLTYEQYF
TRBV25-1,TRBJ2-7,CASSEGGTAEYEQYF
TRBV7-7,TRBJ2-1,CASSCTGTSGSQEQNNEQFF
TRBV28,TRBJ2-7,CASTSPGTGTYEQYF
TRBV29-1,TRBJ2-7,CSVVTGGTYEQYF
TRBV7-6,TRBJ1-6,CASSSQRDGRSPLHF
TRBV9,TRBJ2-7,CASSLSGGYEQYF
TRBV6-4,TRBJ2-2,CASSDLRDRGHGELFF
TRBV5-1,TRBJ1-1,CASSLAFSSEAFF
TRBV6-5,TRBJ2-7,CASSYSKGLVEQYF